Below, 27 T cell receptor beta chains from the same sample are listed, as sequenced in a study of CD8 T cells in Susac syndrome. Random hexamers served to reverse transcribe about 0.5 to 1 ug RNA. Using its own MiXCR run on the immunoSEQ multiplex PCR reads, TCRdb lists one record per CDR3 protein. The sample yields approximately 190,000 distinct CDR3 sequences, approximately 95% seen once. The sequenced sample consisted of CD8+ T cells from PBMCs. Receptor source: a human donor with Susac syndrome.

The chain is built from TRBV2 and TRBJ2-3; D is unclear. V was cut by 3 bases and J by 5 bases, with 9 bases left in between. Germline CDR1 and CDR2: SNHLY and FYNNEI. CDR3 length: 13 residues. The CDR3, as DNA: TGTGCCAGCAGTGACCCTAATGGAGATACGCAGTATTTT. Protein sequence: CASSDPNGDTQYF.

This clonotype was picked up one time. This rearrangement joins TRBV15 to TRBJ2-7; unclear D gene. V was clipped by 2 bases and J by 1 base, with 9 bases between them. CDR1 is LNHNV, CDR2 YYDKDF, per germline (reference sequence). CDR3 length: 14 amino acids. Here the CDR3 reads CATSRRSDSYEQYF. Here the CDR3 DNA reads TGTGCCACCAGCAGACGCAGTGATTCCTACGAGCAGTACTTC.

The rearrangement links TRBV9 to TRBJ1-5; D not resolved. The germline V gene encodes CDR1 SGDLS and CDR2 YYNGEE. Trimming removed 4 bases from V and 7 bases from J, with 12 bases in between. This CDR3 has 13 amino acids. Here the CDR3 reads CASSIGGLQPQHF. The CDR3 DNA sequence: TGTGCCAGCAGCATCGGAGGGCTGCAGCCCCAGCATTTT.

The J gene is TRBJ1-2, the V gene TRBV6-2 or TRBV6-3; 7 nucleotides agree with TRBD1. CDR1 and CDR2 from the germline V gene are MNHEY and SVGEGT. The CDR3 runs to 14 residues. V lost 6 bases, J lost 2 bases, and 6 bases stayed unmatched. The CDR3 region has the DNA TGTGCCAGCAGACGCGAGACAGGGAACTATGGCTACACCTTC. This translates into CASRRETGNYGYTF.

The table lists this clonotype with a count of one. This sequence joins TRBV6-1 and TRBJ1-5; 9 nucleotides agree with TRBD1. This CDR3 is 15 amino acids long. Germline V lookup: CDR1 MNHNS, CDR2 SASEGT. V shed 1 base, J shed 6 bases, and the junction held 4 bases outside the gene matches. CDR3 residues: CASSEDWDRAQPQHF. The CDR3 region has the DNA TGTGCCAGCAGTGAAGATTGGGACAGGGCTCAGCCCCAGCATTTT.

Here the CDR3 DNA reads TGTGCCAGCAGCGTAAACGCGGGACTAGCGCGGGGGGAGACCCAGTACTTC. Translating it yields CASSVNAGLARGETQYF. This chain uses TRBV9 with TRBJ2-5; 10 nucleotides agree with TRBD2. Germline CDR1 reads SGDLS; CDR2 reads YYNGEE. The V segment lost 1 base and the J segment 5 bases; nucleotides outside the gene matches: 11. The CDR3 contains 17 residues.

The chain has TRBV25-1 and TRBJ2-3; 9 bases align to TRBD1. J gave up 1 base and V 4 bases, and 3 bases lay outside the gene matches. The germline gives CDR1 MGHDK, CDR2 SYGVNS. There are 15 residues in the CDR3. The CDR3 nucleotides read TGTGCCAGCAGTGCCCGGACAGGGGGCACAGATACGCAGTATTTT. It translates to CASSARTGGTDTQYF.

The rearrangement joins TRBV29-1 to TRBJ1-5; 8 bases fit TRBD1. Germline loops: CDR1 SQVTM, CDR2 ANQGSEA. This CDR3 is 13 amino acids long. V shed 6 bases and J 0 bases; nucleotides not matched to a gene: 1. CDR3 nucleotide sequence: TGCAGCGTAGGACAGGGTAGCAATCAGCCCCAGCATTTT. Encoded protein: CSVGQGSNQPQHF. Complete variable domain (other parts from reference TRBV29-1 and TRBJ1-5): SAVISQKPSRDICQRGTSLTIQCQVDSQVTMMFWYRQQPGQSLTLIATANQGSEATYESGFVIDKFPISRPNLTFSTLTVSNMSPEDSSIYLCSVGQGSNQPQHFGDGTRLSIL.

V is TRBV7-8 and J is TRBJ2-7; D gene unclear. The CDR3 is 14 residues long. The V end lost 5 bases, the J end lost 3 bases, and 14 bases lay between the germline ends. Per the germline V gene, CDR1 is SGHVS and CDR2 is FQNEAQ. The CDR3 sequence: CASSPRGGIYEQYF. The CDR3 DNA reads as TGTGCCAGCAGCCCCCGCGGCGGCATCTACGAGCAGTACTTC.

The rearrangement joins TRBV9 to TRBJ2-2, with 9 bases lining up with TRBD2. CDR1 SGDLS and CDR2 YYNGEE come from the germline V gene. With 2 bases clipped from V and 6 bases from J, the junction kept 11 bases outside the gene matches. This CDR3 comprises 17 residues. CDR3: CASSVAGGAGGPGELFF. The CDR3 DNA is TGTGCCAGCAGCGTTGCTGGAGGAGCGGGGGGCCCCGGGGAGCTGTTTTTT.

This chain connects TRBV15 to TRBJ2-1, with D unresolved. CDR3 length: 16 residues. CDR1 LNHNV and CDR2 YYDKDF come from the germline V gene (reference sequence). Trimming removed 0 bases at V and 3 bases at J, with 12 bases between. The CDR3 DNA sequence: TGTGCCACCAGCAGAGATAGGGCGGCCCACTACAATGAGCAGTTCTTC. Translating gives CATSRDRAAHYNEQFF.

The chain uses TRBV6-2 or TRBV6-3 and TRBJ2-1, with 9 bases aligning to TRBD2. There are 14 residues in the CDR3. The germline CDR1 and CDR2 sequences are MNHEY and SVGEGT. Trimming at V came to 5 bases and at J to 10 bases, leaving 9 bases not matched to a gene. CDR3 coding DNA: TGTGCCAGCAGTCCCCGACTAGCGGAGGTCGAGCAGTTCTTC. As protein: CASSPRLAEVEQFF.

J is TRBJ2-3 and V is TRBV9; 8 nucleotides line up with TRBD2. There are 16 residues in the CDR3. CDR1 is SGDLS, CDR2 YYNGEE, per germline. Unmatched junction bases numbered 9, after V lost 0 bases and J lost 6 bases. CDR3 in DNA: TGTGCCAGCAGCGTAGCTGAGTCTAGCGGGTGGGATACGCAGTATTTT. It encodes CASSVAESSGWDTQYF.

The chain employs TRBV5-6 and TRBJ2-2; D is uncertain. The ends were cut back, 2 bases at V and 7 bases at J, with 9 bases in the middle. Germline V gene data show CDR1 as SGHDT and CDR2 as YYEEEE. The length of the CDR3 is 13 residues. The CDR3 is CASSLSNVGELFF. The CDR3 DNA is TGTGCCAGCAGCTTATCGAACGTCGGGGAGCTGTTTTTT. The entire variable domain, with the rest obtained from reference TRBV5-6 and TRBJ2-2, is as follows: DAGVTQSPTHLIKTRGQQVTLRCSPKSGHDTVSWYQQALGQGPQFIFQYYEEEERQRGNFPDRFSGHQFPNYSSELNVNALLLGDSALYLCASSLSNVGELFFGEGSRLTVL.

The chain is built from TRBV2 and TRBJ2-5; TRBD1 or TRBD2 may be the D gene (5 bases each). With 10 bases removed from V and 4 bases from J, the gap between germline ends came to 19 bases. Germline V gene lookup returns CDR1 SNHLY and CDR2 FYNNEI. The CDR3 contains 14 residues. CDR3 sequence reads: CAIGGDRGPETQYF. CDR3 DNA sequence: TGTGCCATTGGGGGTGACCGAGGCCCAGAGACCCAGTACTTC.

This chain uses TRBV9 with TRBJ2-2; TRBD2 matches at 10 bases. Germline V CDR1 and CDR2: SGDLS, YYNGEE. The CDR3 is 15 residues long. The junction had 3 bases not matched to a gene; V was cut back by 3 bases and J by 4 bases. CDR3 coding DNA: TGTGCCAGCAGCGAAAGCGGGGGGGCCACCGGGGAGCTGTTTTTT. Translated: CASSESGGATGELFF.

The V gene is TRBV24-1, the J gene TRBJ2-3, with a tentative D call TRBD1 (5 bases). CDR1 KGHDR and CDR2 SFDVKD come from the germline V gene. The CDR3 contains 15 residues. Deletions cut 4 bases from V and 3 bases from J, with 13 bases between. The CDR3 DNA reads as TGTGCCACCAGTGAGGCAGGGATTGGGACAGATACGCAGTATTTT. Its translation: CATSEAGIGTDTQYF.

This clonotype was observed a single time. The chain employs TRBV12-3 or TRBV12-4 and TRBJ2-5; perhaps TRBD2 as D (6 bases). This CDR3 is built from 14 residues. V was trimmed by 4 bases and J by 5 bases, leaving 14 bases between them. The CDR3 sequence is CASSSGLDYETQYF. CDR3 sequence (DNA): TGTGCCAGCAGTTCTGGACTGGACTATGAGACCCAGTACTTC.

This clonotype was found once. The chain carries TRBV4-1 and TRBJ2-2; D not resolved. V was shortened by 2 bases and J by 6 bases, with 10 bases between the two germline ends. This CDR3 contains 14 residues. CDR1 is MGHRA and CDR2 is YSYEKL in the germline V gene. CDR3 sequence reads: CASSQIGSPGELFF. DNA for the CDR3: TGCGCCAGCAGCCAAATAGGGTCCCCCGGGGAGCTGTTTTTT.

J is TRBJ2-1 and V is TRBV28; D may match TRBD1 or TRBD2 (5 bases each). This CDR3 region has 15 residues. Per the germline V gene, CDR1 is MDHEN and CDR2 is SYDVKM. Trimming took off 4 bases at V and 10 bases at J, with 20 bases between the two ends. The CDR3 loop is CASSSRDVGWGEQFF. The CDR3 DNA is TGTGCCAGCAGTTCCCGGGACGTCGGTTGGGGCGAGCAGTTCTTC.

The chain employs TRBV4-2 and TRBJ2-7; 13 bases fit TRBD2. The J segment lost 3 bases and the V segment lost 0 bases, leaving 11 bases of the junction unmatched. The CDR3 covers 19 residues. Germline values: CDR1 LGHNA, CDR2 YNFKEQ. The CDR3 nucleotides read TGTGCCAGCAGCCAAGATGTCGGGCCGCGGACTAGCGGGAGCTACGAGCAGTACTTC. Encoded protein: CASSQDVGPRTSGSYEQYF.

The chain uses TRBV20-1 and TRBJ2-5; D not certain. Germline V gives CDR1 DFQATT, CDR2 SNEGSKA (reference sequence). This CDR3 spans 12 amino acids. CDR3 protein: CTWGISSETQYF. The CDR3 DNA sequence: TGCACCTGGGGAATTAGCTCCGAGACCCAGTACTTC.

The V and J genes are TRBV5-1 and TRBJ2-2; the D gene could be TRBD1 or TRBD2 (8 bases each). This CDR3 region has 19 residues. CDR1 is SGHRS and CDR2 is YFSETQ in the germline V gene. The V end lost 0 bases, the J end lost 1 base, and 19 bases lay between the germline ends. CDR3 sequence reads: CASSLAGGLAGENTGELFF. The CDR3 nucleotides are TGCGCCAGCAGCTTGGCAGGGGGCCTAGCGGGCGAGAACACCGGGGAGCTGTTTTTT. Variable domain in full (rest from reference TRBV5-1 and TRBJ2-2): KAGVTQTPRYLIKTRGQQVTLSCSPISGHRSVSWYQQTPGQGLQFLFEYFSETQRNKGNFPGRFSGRQFSNSRSEMNVSTLELGDSALYLCASSLAGGLAGENTGELFFGEGSRLTVL.

The chain uses TRBV2 and TRBJ1-1; perhaps TRBD1 as D (5 bases). The CDR3 runs to 13 residues. V was trimmed by 4 bases and J by 4 bases, leaving 10 bases between them. The V gene's germline CDR1 is SNHLY and CDR2 FYNNEI. CDR3 DNA sequence: TGTGCCAGCAGTGTTCCAGGGTTCACTGAAGCTTTCTTT. Residues: CASSVPGFTEAFF.

V gene TRBV12-3 or TRBV12-4 combines with J gene TRBJ2-7; 7 bases align to TRBD1. This CDR3 region has 14 residues. Unmatched junction bases numbered 5, after V lost 4 bases and J lost 2 bases. The CDR3 DNA follows: TGTGCCAGCAGTTCCGGACAGGCTACCTACGAGCAGTACTTC. Its protein product is CASSSGQATYEQYF.

The rearrangement links TRBV3-1 to TRBJ1-2; D gene unclear. Trimming took off 4 bases at V and 3 bases at J, with 12 bases between the two ends. Germline CDR1 LGHDT, CDR2 YNNKEL (reference sequence). The CDR3 sequence is 14 residues long. CDR3 in DNA: TGTGCCAGCAGCCCCGGTCGGGCAGACTATGGCTACACCTTC. The encoded protein is CASSPGRADYGYTF.

This chain uses TRBV19 with TRBJ2-7, with D perhaps matching TRBD1 (6 bases). V gave up 5 bases and J gave up 3 bases, with 14 bases separating them. CDR3 length: 14 amino acids. In germline, CDR1 is LNHDA, CDR2 SQIVND (reference sequence). CDR3 residues: CASSVQGTYYEQYF. The CDR3 DNA is TGTGCCAGTAGTGTCCAGGGGACGTACTACGAGCAGTACTTC.